This T cell receptor (beta chain) was captured in a study of blood T cell repertoires in COVID-19. Whole-study context: T cells, B-cell-depleted T cells, or PBMCs supplied cDNA or gDNA.

Profiled with immunoSEQ multiplex PCR; TCRdb holds only in-frame clones, not every one. In the table there are around 35,000 clones, 70% to 90% of which are singletons. Per germline, CDR1 MNHNS and CDR2 SASEGT. Trimming shortened V by 2 bases and J by 4 bases, and 12 bases separated the two germline ends. This CDR3 comprises 14 residues. The chain couples TRBV6-1 to TRBJ2-7, with D tentatively TRBD1 (6 bases). Material for sequencing was peripheral blood. The receptor was isolated from a man in his sixties with active COVID-19. In DNA, the CDR3 is TGTGCCAGCAGTGAACGCGACGGACAGTACGAGCAGTACTTC. Residues: CASSERDGQYEQYF.